These T cell receptor beta chains were read from a single sample in a study of T cell responses to AZD1222 COVID-19 vaccine. Sequencing was performed with immunoSEQ multiplex PCR; in TCRdb, only in-frame clones are kept and a portion is missing. The sample holds some 180,000 clones, 80% to 95% seen once. Sequenced material: peripheral blood, taken 28 days after the second AZD1222 dose. Source of these receptors: an adult who received the AZD1222 COVID-19 vaccine. CDR3s include the opening cysteine and the closing phenylalanine or tryptophan. Each record gives: J gene, CDR3 length, D gene, V gene, clone size, CDR3 protein, CDR3 DNA. A D gene is named only where the DNA matches it firmly. Rows give clone size only sometimes, using once, few, many, or a class for an expanded clone.

j_call: TRBJ2-5; cdr3_length: 12; d_call: .; v_call: TRBV3-1/TRBV3-2; clone_size: .; cdr3_aa: CASSQDRETQYF; cdr3_nt: TGTGCCAGCAGCCAAGATCGGGAGACCCAGTACTTC
j_call: TRBJ2-1; cdr3_length: 17; d_call: .; v_call: TRBV28; clone_size: once; cdr3_aa: CASGRERGVAGRNEQFF; cdr3_nt: TGTGCCAGCGGAAGAGAGAGGGGGGTAGCTGGTCGCAATGAGCAGTTCTTC
j_call: TRBJ1-5; cdr3_length: 15; d_call: .; v_call: TRBV4-2; clone_size: .; cdr3_aa: CASSQDGGEGQPQHF; cdr3_nt: TGTGCCAGCAGCCAGGACGGGGGCGAGGGTCAGCCCCAGCATTTT
j_call: TRBJ2-1; cdr3_length: 15; d_call: TRBD1; v_call: TRBV5-4; clone_size: .; cdr3_aa: CASSPGQGSENEQFF; cdr3_nt: TGTGCCAGCAGCCCCGGACAGGGTAGTGAGAATGAGCAGTTCTTC
j_call: TRBJ1-4; cdr3_length: 16; d_call: .; v_call: TRBV6-2/TRBV6-3; clone_size: few; cdr3_aa: CASSYEGGQMEEKLFF; cdr3_nt: TGTGCCAGCAGTTACGAGGGGGGGCAGATGGAGGAAAAACTGTTTTTT
j_call: TRBJ2-5; cdr3_length: 16; d_call: TRBD2; v_call: TRBV4-1; clone_size: .; cdr3_aa: CASSSGLAGGQETQYF; cdr3_nt: TGCGCCAGCAGCTCGGGACTAGCGGGAGGCCAAGAGACCCAGTACTTC
j_call: TRBJ2-2; cdr3_length: 16; d_call: .; v_call: TRBV4-3; clone_size: .; cdr3_aa: CASSQEEGRNTGELFF; cdr3_nt: TGCGCCAGCAGCCAAGAAGAGGGGAGGAACACCGGGGAGCTGTTTTTT
j_call: TRBJ1-4; cdr3_length: 15; d_call: .; v_call: TRBV29-1; clone_size: .; cdr3_aa: CSVEDGWGLFEKLFF; cdr3_nt: TGCAGCGTTGAAGATGGGTGGGGGTTGTTTGAAAAACTGTTTTTT
j_call: TRBJ2-3; cdr3_length: 15; d_call: .; v_call: TRBV27; clone_size: .; cdr3_aa: CASSLSPGNTDTQYF; cdr3_nt: TGTGCCAGCAGTTTATCGCCGGGGAACACAGATACGCAGTATTTT
j_call: TRBJ2-7; cdr3_length: 14; d_call: .; v_call: TRBV4-1; clone_size: .; cdr3_aa: CASSQVTGHYEQYF; cdr3_nt: TGCGCCAGCAGCCAAGTTACAGGACACTACGAGCAGTACTTC
j_call: TRBJ2-7; cdr3_length: 15; d_call: TRBD2; v_call: TRBV6-6; clone_size: .; cdr3_aa: CASLYRTSGTYEQYF; cdr3_nt: TGTGCCAGCTTATATAGGACTAGCGGAACCTACGAGCAGTACTTC
j_call: TRBJ2-1; cdr3_length: 15; d_call: TRBD1; v_call: TRBV11-3; clone_size: .; cdr3_aa: CASSSRGTGDNEQFF; cdr3_nt: TGTGCCAGCAGCTCAAGAGGGACAGGGGACAATGAGCAGTTCTTC
j_call: TRBJ2-7; cdr3_length: 16; d_call: .; v_call: TRBV28; clone_size: .; cdr3_aa: CASSLVYVAIAYEQYF; cdr3_nt: TGTGCCAGCAGTTTAGTATACGTAGCGATAGCCTACGAGCAGTACTTC
j_call: TRBJ1-4; cdr3_length: 16; d_call: .; v_call: TRBV5-8; clone_size: .; cdr3_aa: CASSPKTWGAYEKLFF; cdr3_nt: TGTGCCAGCAGCCCCAAAACCTGGGGGGCTTATGAAAAACTGTTTTTT
j_call: TRBJ1-5; cdr3_length: 14; d_call: .; v_call: TRBV4-1; clone_size: once; cdr3_aa: CASSQPGAGQPQHF; cdr3_nt: TGCGCCAGCAGCCAACCAGGGGCAGGCCAGCCCCAGCATTTT
j_call: TRBJ1-6; cdr3_length: 12; d_call: .; v_call: TRBV30; clone_size: .; cdr3_aa: CAWNFEGSPLHF; cdr3_nt: TGTGCCTGGAATTTTGAGGGTTCCCCCCTCCACTTT
j_call: TRBJ1-5; cdr3_length: 16; d_call: .; v_call: TRBV11-3; clone_size: .; cdr3_aa: CASSLLGGLCNQPQHF; cdr3_nt: TGTGCCAGCAGCTTATTAGGAGGGTTATGCAATCAGCCCCAGCATTTT
j_call: TRBJ2-2; cdr3_length: 14; d_call: .; v_call: TRBV5-4; clone_size: .; cdr3_aa: CAPGWQDLPGELFF; cdr3_nt: TGTGCCCCCGGTTGGCAGGATCTTCCCGGGGAGCTGTTTTTT
j_call: TRBJ2-7; cdr3_length: 16; d_call: TRBD2; v_call: TRBV6-2/TRBV6-3; clone_size: .; cdr3_aa: CASSYSAERGGNEQYF; cdr3_nt: TGTGCCAGCAGTTACTCAGCGGAGCGGGGGGGTAACGAGCAGTACTTC
j_call: TRBJ2-2; cdr3_length: 16; d_call: TRBD2; v_call: TRBV6-1; clone_size: .; cdr3_aa: CASSGSGGPRTGELFF; cdr3_nt: TGTGCCAGCAGTGGTAGCGGGGGCCCTAGAACCGGGGAGCTGTTTTTT
j_call: TRBJ2-1; cdr3_length: 15; d_call: TRBD2; v_call: TRBV28; clone_size: .; cdr3_aa: CASSSETSGGNEQFF; cdr3_nt: TGTGCCAGCAGTTCGGAGACTAGCGGGGGGAATGAGCAGTTCTTC
j_call: TRBJ1-6; cdr3_length: 13; d_call: .; v_call: TRBV30; clone_size: .; cdr3_aa: CAWTGVYNSPLHF; cdr3_nt: TGTGCCTGGACAGGGGTTTATAATTCACCCCTCCACTTT
j_call: TRBJ2-2; cdr3_length: 17; d_call: TRBD2; v_call: TRBV11-2; clone_size: .; cdr3_aa: CASSRWTSGSPAGELFF; cdr3_nt: TGTGCCAGCAGCCGTTGGACTAGCGGGAGTCCAGCGGGGGAGCTGTTTTTT